Listed below are T cell receptor beta chains from one sample, sequenced in a study of OX40 agonist ivuxolimab in advanced cancers. Sequencing was performed with immunoSEQ multiplex PCR; in TCRdb, only in-frame clones are kept and a portion is missing. Here the sample spans about 22,000 clones, roughly 82% being singletons. Sequenced material: CD4+ or CD8+ T cells sorted from blood, taken in a trial of the OX40 agonist ivuxolimab. The receptors shown here come from an adult with an advanced solid tumor such as melanoma, head and neck, liver or kidney cancer. The CDR3 runs from the conserved cysteine through the conserved F or W. Fields, in order: V gene, clone size, J gene, D gene, CDR3 DNA, CDR3 protein. D genes are given only for firm matches. The size field is filled for only some rows; it gives once, few, many or a size class.

TRBV9	-	TRBJ2-7	-	TGTGCCAGCAGCGCCCCGGGCAGGGAACCCTCTACGCTGTACTTC	CASSAPGREPSTLYF
TRBV2	once	TRBJ2-1	-	TGTGCCAGCAGTGATCCTGGGGTGGTCAACTACAATGAGCAGTTCTTC	CASSDPGVVNYNEQFF
TRBV9	-	TRBJ2-5	-	TGTGCCAGCAGCGTAGCCGGGCGGGAAGAGACCCAGTACTTC	CASSVAGREETQYF
TRBV5-8	-	TRBJ1-1	-	TGTGCCAGCAGCCCCGTCCGAAGGGACACTGAAGCTTTCTTT	CASSPVRRDTEAFF
TRBV2	-	TRBJ2-7	TRBD1	TGTGCCAGCAGTGAACCGGGACAGGGGTACGAGCAGTACTTC	CASSEPGQGYEQYF
TRBV5-1	-	TRBJ2-5	-	TGCGCCAGCAGTTTGGGGCAGGGTAGGCAAGAGACCCAGTACTTC	CASSLGQGRQETQYF
TRBV13	-	TRBJ2-7	TRBD2	TGTGCCGGCAGCCCGGGACTAAATTACGAGCAGTACTTC	CAGSPGLNYEQYF
TRBV14	-	TRBJ2-2	TRBD1	TGTGCCAGCAGCCCCCGGGACAGTTACACCGGGGAGCTGTTTTTT	CASSPRDSYTGELFF
TRBV6-1	-	TRBJ1-5	-	TGTGCCAGCGCGGGACTGGCGATCGACCCCCAGCATTTT	CASAGLAIDPQHF
TRBV11-3	-	TRBJ2-3	-	TGTGCCAGCAGCTCCCGGGACAGCACAGATACGCAGTATTTT	CASSSRDSTDTQYF
TRBV27	once	TRBJ2-5	TRBD2	TGTGCCAGCAGTTTACTAGGGGGACTAGCGGGAGGGGGAGAGACCCAGTACTTC	CASSLLGGLAGGGETQYF
TRBV7-9	-	TRBJ2-7	TRBD2	TGTGCCAGCAGCTTAGGACCGCTAGCGGGGGCGCAGGACGAGCAGTACTTC	CASSLGPLAGAQDEQYF
TRBV9	-	TRBJ2-2	-	TGTGCCAGCAGCGTAGCAGGACAGCCCAAAGTAGCTGGGGAGCTGTTTTTT	CASSVAGQPKVAGELFF
TRBV27	-	TRBJ2-3	TRBD2	TGTGCCAGCAGTCAGGGATTAGCGGGAGGTGGGACAGATACGCAGTATTTT	CASSQGLAGGGTDTQYF
TRBV9	-	TRBJ2-7	-	TGTGCCAGCAGCCCCACCGGGGTCTCCTACGAGCAGTACTTC	CASSPTGVSYEQYF
TRBV5-5	-	TRBJ2-3	-	TGTGCCAGCGCCCCCAGGGGGGTTAGCACAGATACGCAGTATTTT	CASAPRGVSTDTQYF
TRBV10-1	-	TRBJ2-7	TRBD1	TGCGCCAGCAGTGGGACAGGTATGGGCTACGAGCAGTACTTC	CASSGTGMGYEQYF
TRBV28	few	TRBJ2-1	-	TGTGCCAGCAGTCCCGTAAGGGGGGGATCCTACAATGAGCAGTTCTTC	CASSPVRGGSYNEQFF
TRBV5-6	-	TRBJ2-1	TRBD2	TGTGCCAGCAGCTTTACCGGGGGGAGTGAGCAGTTCTTC	CASSFTGGSEQFF
TRBV5-4	-	TRBJ2-1	-	TGTGCCAGCAGCTTGGCCCTAGGGTCCCCTCGCAATGAGCAGTTCTTC	CASSLALGSPRNEQFF
TRBV29-1	-	TRBJ2-7	TRBD2	TGCAGCGTTGAGTCTGCGGGAGGGTACGAGCAGTACTTC	CSVESAGGYEQYF
TRBV6-5	-	TRBJ2-1	-	TGTGCCAGCAGCCCAGGGAACTATAACAATGAGCAGTTCTTC	CASSPGNYNNEQFF
TRBV4-1	-	TRBJ2-5	TRBD2	TGCGCCAGCAGCCGCCTAGCGGGAGGGCGTCGAGAGACCCAGTACTTC	CASSRLAGGRRETQYF
TRBV7-9	once	TRBJ2-6	-	TGTGCCAGCAGCTTAGGTGAAGCTGGGGCCAACGTCCTGACTTTC	CASSLGEAGANVLTF
TRBV6-5	-	TRBJ2-7	TRBD1	TGTGCCAGCAGTTGGGCGACAGGGTCCGCCTACGAGCAGTACTTC	CASSWATGSAYEQYF
TRBV6-5	many	TRBJ2-3	-	TGTGCCAGCACCCCCGCCGGGACAGATACGCAGTATTTT	CASTPAGTDTQYF
TRBV4-1	-	TRBJ2-2	-	TGCGCCAGCAGCCAAGATTCCAGAGCCGGGTGGACCGGGGAGCTGTTTTTT	CASSQDSRAGWTGELFF
TRBV14	-	TRBJ2-7	TRBD1	TGTGCCAGCAGCCCACCTCCGGGGACAGGGTACCACGAGCAGTACTTC	CASSPPPGTGYHEQYF
TRBV10-3	-	TRBJ2-1	-	TGTGCCAGTGGGGTGGCGGGACAATACAATGAGCAGTTCTTC	CASGVAGQYNEQFF
TRBV4-1	once	TRBJ2-7	-	TGCGCCAGCAGTTGGGGGACAACTAGCTCCTACGAGCAGTACTTC	CASSWGTTSSYEQYF
TRBV5-4	-	TRBJ2-7	-	TGTGCCAGCAGCCTAGAACCGGGACGGGGCGACGAGCAGTACTTC	CASSLEPGRGDEQYF
TRBV11-2	-	TRBJ2-5	-	TGTGCCAGCAGCTTAGGACGGAGTTACCAAGAGACCCAGTACTTC	CASSLGRSYQETQYF
TRBV27	-	TRBJ1-1	-	TGTGCCAGCAGTTTACAGGCGAGAACTGAAGCTTTCTTT	CASSLQARTEAFF
TRBV27	once	TRBJ2-7	TRBD2	TGTGCCAGCAGTTTTCTCGGGAGGTCCTACGAGCAGTACTTC	CASSFLGRSYEQYF
TRBV18	-	TRBJ1-4	-	TGTGCCAGCTCGCAACAACAGGGTCTGACTAATGAAAAACTGTTTTTT	CASSQQQGLTNEKLFF
TRBV19	-	TRBJ2-7	-	TGTGCCAGTAGTGTGGGAGGAGAGTACGAGCAGTACTTC	CASSVGGEYEQYF
TRBV18	-	TRBJ2-5	TRBD2	TGTGCCAGCTCACCAGTAGCGGGTGCCCCGGAGACCCAGTACTTC	CASSPVAGAPETQYF
TRBV5-1	-	TRBJ2-7	-	TGCGCCAGCAGGGAGGGGCTTGAGGACGAGCAGTACTTC	CASREGLEDEQYF
TRBV6-5	medium-sized	TRBJ2-7	-	TGTGCCAGCAGTTACTCTCCTCGGACCGTTTACTACGAGCAGTACTTC	CASSYSPRTVYYEQYF
TRBV28	-	TRBJ2-1	TRBD1	TGTGCCAGCACCCTAATGAGGACAGGGTCCCATGAGCAGTTCTTC	CASTLMRTGSHEQFF
TRBV6-1	-	TRBJ1-2	-	TGTGCCAGCAGTGAAGTGGAGGCGGGTGGCTACACCTTC	CASSEVEAGGYTF
TRBV7-2	-	TRBJ2-1	-	TGTGCCAGCAGCCGGGCCGATATCTACAATGAGCAGTTCTTC	CASSRADIYNEQFF
TRBV4-2	-	TRBJ2-3	-	TGTGCCAGCAGGGACCCCGAGGGGTCGGATACGCAGTATTTT	CASRDPEGSDTQYF
TRBV13	few	TRBJ1-1	TRBD1	TGTGCCAGCAGCAGGGGACAGGGTGGCACTGAAGCTTTCTTT	CASSRGQGGTEAFF
TRBV7-9	-	TRBJ2-5	TRBD2	TGTGCCAGCAGCTTGGACACACTAGCGGGGCAAGAGACCCAGTACTTC	CASSLDTLAGQETQYF
TRBV2	-	TRBJ2-5	-	TGTGCCAGCGGGTGGGTAGGGGGAGGAGAGGAGGAGACCCAGTACTTC	CASGWVGGGEEETQYF
TRBV4-1	once	TRBJ2-1	-	TGCGCCAGCAGCCAAGAAACCGGCGATGAGCAGTTCTTC	CASSQETGDEQFF
TRBV11-2	-	TRBJ1-1	-	TGTGCCAGCAGGCCGGGGGGCACTGAAGCTTTCTTT	CASRPGGTEAFF
TRBV16	-	TRBJ2-1	-	TGTGCCAGCAGCCCCGGCAGAAGCAATGAGCAGTTCTTC	CASSPGRSNEQFF
TRBV29-1	-	TRBJ2-1	TRBD2	TGCAGCGTTGGATTAAGCGGGGTCTACAATGAGCAGTTCTTC	CSVGLSGVYNEQFF
TRBV11-2	-	TRBJ2-3	TRBD2	TGTGCCAGCAGCTTCCGCGGGAGGGGAGGCACAGATACGCAGTATTTT	CASSFRGRGGTDTQYF
TRBV1	-	TRBJ1-3	-	TGCATCCGCCCGGGGGACGGCTCTGGAAACACCATATATTTT	CIRPGDGSGNTIYF
TRBV6-5	-	TRBJ2-4	-	TGTGCCAGCACCGGTGGCGATGACATTCAGTACTTC	CASTGGDDIQYF
TRBV7-3	-	TRBJ2-1	TRBD2	TGTGCCAGCAGCCCCCTTGGCGGGGGGGTCTCCTACAATGAGCAGTTCTTC	CASSPLGGGVSYNEQFF
TRBV5-4	-	TRBJ2-5	TRBD1	TGTGCCAGCAGCCTGGGACAGGGCGGGGAGACCCAGTACTTC	CASSLGQGGETQYF
TRBV7-8	once	TRBJ2-5	-	TGTGCCAGCAGCTTCTTTTTGCGGGATGTCAAAGAGACCCAGTACTTC	CASSFFLRDVKETQYF